A single sample gave rise to the 25 T cell receptor beta chains below, sequenced in a study of Tregs in tolerant kidney transplant recipients. The data were produced by immunoSEQ multiplex PCR, yet TCRdb's version contains in-frame clones alone and is incomplete. The table gives roughly 34,000 clones; the top ten clones make up around 8% of it. The sample here was CD8+ T cells from blood, taken before the transplant. The receptors derive from a human donor who received a combined kidney and bone marrow transplant.

In the case of this clone: Read sequence stops 3 residues before the CDR3 end, and the germline J gene provides the missing end. V is TRBV7-2 and J is TRBJ2-3, with D uncertain. The germline CDR1 and CDR2 sequences are SGHTA and FQGNSA. The V and J ends lost 5 bases and 0 bases respectively, with 3 bases between them. There are 12 residues in the CDR3. Partial CDR3 DNA: TGTGCCAGCAGCCCGAGCACAGATACG. Amino acids: CASSPSTDT. The entire CDR3 reads CASSPSTDTQYF.

CDR3 DNA, as far as it was read: TGTGCCAGCAGTGAAGACGGGTGGAGCTCTGGAAACACC. Translating gives CASSEDGWSSGNT. The full CDR3 sequence reads CASSEDGWSSGNTIYF. The rearrangement joins TRBV6-1 to TRBJ1-3; D ambiguous. The sequence runs out 3 residues before the end of the CDR3; the remainder is reconstructed from the germline J gene. The germline V gene encodes CDR1 MNHNS and CDR2 SASEGT. V lost 1 base, J lost 0 bases, and 10 bases lay in between. The CDR3 has 16 residues.

The CDR3 DNA, read in part, is TGTGCCAGCAGTTCGTTCAGGGTCCGCTATGGC. Amino acids: CASSSFRVRYG. The entire CDR3 sequence reads CASSSFRVRYGYTF. V is TRBV5-6 and J is TRBJ1-2; possible D gene TRBD1, 5 bases. Coverage ceases 3 residues before the CDR3 finishes, and the germline J gene fills in the end. The CDR3 runs to 14 residues. Trimming took off 5 bases at V and 4 bases at J, with 15 bases between the two ends. Germline V lookup: CDR1 SGHDT, CDR2 YYEEEE.

Details on this clone: The CDR3 is cut off 3 residues early in the read; its end comes from the germline J gene. The chain combines TRBV30 with TRBJ1-1, with D perhaps TRBD1 (6 bases). The germline CDR1 and CDR2 sequences are GTSNPN and SVGIG (reference sequence). There are 14 residues in the CDR3. Trimming cost V 1 base and J 0 bases, with 9 bases left between them. Partial CDR3 DNA: TGTGCCTGGAGTGAAGGACAGATGAACACTGAA. Encoded protein: CAWSEGQMNTE. The CDR3 reads in full as CAWSEGQMNTEAFF.

Concerning this clone: The CDR3 extends 3 residues past the end of the read, so its final part is completed from the germline J gene. The genes are TRBV13 and TRBJ1-1, with 10 bases that match TRBD1. V gave up 5 bases and J gave up 4 bases; unmatched junction bases: 4. CDR1 is PRHDT and CDR2 is FYEKMQ in the germline V gene (reference sequence). The CDR3 has 14 amino acids. The part of the CDR3 DNA that was read is TGTGCCAGCAGCCCCGACAGGGGGCCCACTGAA. Its protein is CASSPDRGPTE. The full CDR3 sequence reads CASSPDRGPTEAFF.

As concerns this clone: The read terminates 3 residues ahead of where the CDR3 ends, so the germline J gene completes it. The chain combines TRBV2 with TRBJ2-1, with 9 bases lining up with TRBD1. With 6 bases clipped from V and 1 base from J, the junction kept 4 bases outside the gene matches. Germline values: CDR1 SNHLY, CDR2 FYNNEI. CDR3 length: 15 amino acids. The CDR3 DNA, read in part, is TGTGCCAGCAGCCGAGGACAGGGGTCCTACAATGAG. This translates into CASSRGQGSYNE. The whole CDR3 is CASSRGQGSYNEQFF.

Concerning this clone itself: The CDR3 end is not reached by the read, which stops 3 residues before it; the germline J gene fills it in. The rearrangement uses TRBV6-2 or TRBV6-3 and TRBJ1-1; no firm D call. Germline V gene lookup returns CDR1 MNHEY and CDR2 SVGEGT. The CDR3 length is 14 residues. Deletions cut 2 bases from V and 2 bases from J, with 9 bases between. The CDR3 sequence is CASSYASVNTEAFF. CDR3 DNA (partial): TGTGCCAGCAGTTACGCTTCAGTTAACACTGAA.

Of note for this clone: Coverage ceases 3 residues before the CDR3 finishes, and the germline J gene fills in the end. The chain carries TRBV25-1 and TRBJ2-3; 9 nucleotides match TRBD2. V shed 7 bases, J shed 4 bases, and the junction held 9 bases outside the gene matches. The CDR3 spans 15 residues. Germline CDR1 is MGHDK and CDR2 is SYGVNS. The DNA read from the CDR3 is TGTGCCAGCACCACGCTTAGCGGGAGTGCAGATACG. Its protein product is CASTTLSGSADT. The whole CDR3 sequence reads CASTTLSGSADTQYF.

With respect to this clone: The read halts 3 residues ahead of the CDR3 end, with the missing end drawn from the germline J gene. Distinct nucleotide sequences in the sample also encode this CDR3. The chain recombines TRBV7-9 with TRBJ2-7; no clear D gene. The CDR3 loop spans 15 amino acids. Trimming took 11 bases from V and 6 from J, leaving 26 bases between them. Germline-derived CDR1 and CDR2 are SEHNR and FQNEAQ (reference sequence). Partial CDR3 DNA: TGTGCCTCCGTGGAACCCTCACCCGCAGGCCCCGAG. Protein: CASVEPSPAGPE. The CDR3, in full, reads CASVEPSPAGPEQYF.

Points on this clone: The read comes to an end 3 residues before the CDR3 does, leaving the germline J gene to fill in the end. This chain links TRBV19 with TRBJ2-7; 7 bases are a match to TRBD1. The CDR3 is 15 amino acids. The germline gives CDR1 LNHDA, CDR2 SQIVND (reference sequence). Trimming at V came to 6 bases and at J to 6 bases, leaving 14 bases not matched to a gene. The covered CDR3 bases are TGTGCCAGTAGCCCTCGGACAGGCGGTGGCGTCGAG. Translating gives CASSPRTGGGVE. The complete CDR3 sequence is CASSPRTGGGVEQYF. The full variable domain, its missing parts supplied by reference TRBV19 and TRBJ2-7, is DGGITQSPKYLFRKEGQNVTLSCEQNLNHDAMYWYRQDPGQGLRLIYYSQIVNDFQKGDIAEGYSVSREKKESFPLTVTSAQKNPTAFYLCASSPRTGGGVEQYFGPGTRLTVT.

Comments on this clone: Read data end 3 residues before the CDR3 end; the end is taken from the germline J gene. This chain links TRBV7-9 with TRBJ1-2, with 8 bases lining up with TRBD1. Germline CDR1 reads SEHNR; CDR2 reads FQNEAQ (reference sequence). The ends lost 5 bases at V and 0 bases at J; junction bases unmatched: 5. The CDR3 consists of 15 residues. Here the CDR3 reads CASSEDRGTNYGYTF. The part of the CDR3 DNA that was read is TGTGCCAGCAGCGAAGACAGGGGAACTAACTATGGC.

As concerns this clone: The observed sequence ends 3 residues before the CDR3 terminus, with the missing tail filled in from the germline J gene. The chain joins TRBV19 to TRBJ1-5; 7 positions agree with TRBD1. This CDR3 region has 15 residues. V shed 2 bases, J shed 6 bases, and the junction held 7 bases outside the gene matches. CDR1 is LNHDA, CDR2 SQIVND, per germline (reference sequence). CDR3 DNA (partial): TGTGCCAGTAGTATACCGACGACAGGGCGTCAGCCC. It codes for CASSIPTTGRQP. The whole CDR3 region reads CASSIPTTGRQPQHF.

For this clone: The read is 3 residues too short to cover the CDR3 end, so that end is filled in from the germline J gene. The genes are TRBV7-6 and TRBJ2-3, with TRBD2 matching 8 bases. CDR1 and CDR2 from the germline V gene are SGHVS and FNYEAQ. The CDR3 is made up of 16 amino acids. Trimming cost V 1 base and J 5 bases; bases outside gene matches: 8. Partial CDR3 DNA: TGTGCCAGCAGCTTAGGGGCGGGGGGACCAGGAGATACG. Amino acids: CASSLGAGGPGDT. The whole CDR3 protein reads CASSLGAGGPGDTQYF.

Comment on this clone: From the germline J gene comes the end of the CDR3, since the read stops 3 residues before it. The rearrangement uses TRBV29-1 and TRBJ2-2; 8 nucleotides line up with TRBD2. Germline V gene data show CDR1 as SQVTM and CDR2 as ANQGSEA. The CDR3 is made up of 14 amino acids. Trimming removed 6 bases from V and 2 bases from J; junction bases left unmatched: 5. CDR3 DNA, as far as it was read: TGCAGCGTCGCGGGAGGTTTAAACACCGGGGAG. Encoded protein: CSVAGGLNTGE. Given in full, the CDR3 is CSVAGGLNTGELFF.

With regard to this clone: Sequencing ends 3 residues short of the CDR3 end; the germline J gene provides the rest. The chain has TRBV7-9 and TRBJ2-2; D unresolved. Germline CDR1 is SEHNR and CDR2 is FQNEAQ (reference sequence). Trimming left V 10 bases short and J 7 bases short, with 10 bases between. The CDR3 spans 11 residues. The sequenced CDR3 bases are TGTGCCACCCCTCAGGACGGGGAG. Residues: CATPQDGE. The full CDR3 protein is CATPQDGELFF. Combining the CDR3 with reference TRBV7-9 and TRBJ2-2 gives the whole variable domain DTGVSQNPRHKITKRGQNVTFRCDPISEHNRLYWYRQTLGQGPEFLTYFQNEAQLEKSRLLSDRFSAERPKGSFSTLEIQRTEQGDSAMYLCATPQDGELFFGEGSRLTVL.

CDR3 sequence reads: CASSQTSGAPDEQYF. The sequenced part of the CDR3 DNA is TGTGCCAGCAGTCAGACTAGCGGGGCCCCCGACGAG. The chain is built from TRBV6-2 or TRBV6-3 and TRBJ2-7; TRBD2 aligns across 11 bases. The missing CDR3 end, 3 residues past where the read stops, is filled in from the germline J gene. V trimming: 5 bases; J trimming: 5 bases; junction bases outside the gene matches: 8. The CDR3 has 15 amino acids. Germline V gene lookup returns CDR1 MNHEY and CDR2 SVGEGT.

The part of the CDR3 DNA that was read is TGTGCCAGCAGCTTATCAGGGGCTGGCGAAAAA. It encodes CASSLSGAGEK. The complete CDR3 reads CASSLSGAGEKLFF. The chain combines TRBV7-6 with TRBJ1-4; possible D gene TRBD1, 6 bases. Sequencing ends 3 residues short of the CDR3 end; the germline J gene provides the rest. The V and J ends lost 2 bases and 8 bases respectively, with 12 bases between them. The CDR3 loop spans 14 amino acids. Germline V gene sequence: CDR1 SGHVS, CDR2 FNYEAQ.

This clone is classed as medium-sized by frequency. Read sequence stops 3 residues before the CDR3 end, and the germline J gene provides the missing end. V gene TRBV4-1 combines with J gene TRBJ1-2; TRBD1 aligns across 8 bases. The CDR3 consists of 16 residues. Germline V gene sequence: CDR1 MGHRA, CDR2 YSYEKL. After removal of 3 bases from V and 5 bases from J, the junction contained 11 bases not matched to a gene. The DNA read from the CDR3 is TGCGCCAGCAGCCAGGAATTAGACAGGGGTGGGTATGGC. Its protein product is CASSQELDRGGYG. The CDR3 in full is CASSQELDRGGYGYTF.

CDR3 residues: CASSLEGPGGSTDTQYF. The CDR3 DNA, read in part, is TGTGCCAGCAGCTTAGAGGGTCCGGGGGGAAGCACAGATACG. The chain recombines TRBV7-8 with TRBJ2-3; 7 bases are shared with TRBD2. Sequencing ends 3 residues short of the CDR3 end; the germline J gene provides the rest. The CDR3 consists of 17 residues. J gave up 0 bases and V 1 base, and 7 bases lay outside the gene matches. Germline lookup yields CDR1 SGHVS and CDR2 FQNEAQ.

As concerns this clone: Coverage ceases 3 residues before the CDR3 finishes, and the germline J gene fills in the end. The rearrangement links TRBV6-4 to TRBJ1-1; D is possibly TRBD1 (6 bases). The V end was cut by 7 bases, the J end by 0 bases, with 18 bases between. CDR3 size: 16 residues. Looked up from germline, CDR1 is MRHNA and CDR2 is SNTAGT. Partial CDR3 DNA: TGTGCCAGCACCGGACTGCGACAGGCGATGAACACTGAA. This gives the protein CASTGLRQAMNTE. The whole CDR3 reads CASTGLRQAMNTEAFF.

Comments on this clone: From the germline J gene comes the end of the CDR3, since the read stops 3 residues before it. The chain links TRBV19 to TRBJ1-1; no clear D. Trimming pared 8 bases from V and 4 bases from J, leaving 5 bases between. Germline lookup yields CDR1 LNHDA and CDR2 SQIVND (reference sequence). The CDR3 covers 10 residues. The CDR3 here is CASLATEAFF. CDR3 DNA, as far as it was read: TGTGCCAGTCTGGCCACTGAA.

With respect to this clone: The read is 3 residues too short to cover the CDR3 end, so that end is filled in from the germline J gene. The rearrangement links TRBV20-1 to TRBJ2-1; 13 bases are shared with TRBD2. From germline, CDR1 is DFQATT and CDR2 SNEGSKA (reference sequence). V gave up 7 bases and J gave up 6 bases; unmatched junction bases: 9. The CDR3 is 15 residues long. The CDR3 bases that were read are TGCAGTGGCACTCCCGGGACTAGCGGGGTCAATGAG. Protein product: CSGTPGTSGVNE. In full, the CDR3 reads CSGTPGTSGVNEQFF.

With respect to this clone: The CDR3 end is not reached by the read, which stops 3 residues before it; the germline J gene fills it in. The chain joins TRBV18 to TRBJ2-1; 9 bases match TRBD2. The germline V gene has CDR1 KGHSH and CDR2 LQKENI. The CDR3 spans 16 residues. V lost 10 bases and J lost 7; bases outside the gene matches: 17. The DNA read from the CDR3 is TGTGCCACTGTAGCGGGAGACGCCTTCGATGGGAATGAG. Its translation: CATVAGDAFDGNE. The entire CDR3 is CATVAGDAFDGNEQFF.

To note about this clone: The CDR3 end lies 3 residues beyond the end of the read and is filled in from the germline J gene. The chain combines TRBV20-1 with TRBJ2-7, with unresolved D. The germline V gene has CDR1 DFQATT and CDR2 SNEGSKA (reference sequence). V gave up 3 bases and J gave up 2 bases, with 14 bases separating them. The CDR3 covers 14 residues. The DNA read from the CDR3 is TGCAGTGCTAGCTCCCCCTACAGCACCTACGAG. As protein: CSASSPYSTYE. The whole CDR3 sequence is CSASSPYSTYEQYF.

For this clone: Read sequence stops 3 residues before the CDR3 end, and the germline J gene provides the missing end. The rearrangement uses TRBV6-4 and TRBJ2-7; D ambiguous. Germline V CDR1 and CDR2: MRHNA, SNTAGT. The V and J ends lost 2 bases and 2 bases respectively, with 13 bases between them. The CDR3 is made up of 15 amino acids. This chain's CDR3 is CASSDGKEPPYEQYF. The CDR3 DNA, read in part, is TGTGCCAGCAGTGACGGTAAAGAGCCCCCCTACGAG.